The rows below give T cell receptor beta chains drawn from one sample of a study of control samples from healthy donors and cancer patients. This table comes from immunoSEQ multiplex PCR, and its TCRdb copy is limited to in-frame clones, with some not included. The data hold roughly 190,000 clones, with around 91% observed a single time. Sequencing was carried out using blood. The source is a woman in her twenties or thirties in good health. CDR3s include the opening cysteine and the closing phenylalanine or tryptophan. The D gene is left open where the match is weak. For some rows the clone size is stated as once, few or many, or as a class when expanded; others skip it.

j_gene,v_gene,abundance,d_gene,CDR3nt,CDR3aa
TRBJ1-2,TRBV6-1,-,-,TGTGCCAGCAGTGACAGGGGAGATGGCTACACCTTC,CASSDRGDGYTF
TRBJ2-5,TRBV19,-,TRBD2,TGTGCCAGTAGTATCGGACTAGCGGGAGGAGAGACCCAGTACTTC,CASSIGLAGGETQYF
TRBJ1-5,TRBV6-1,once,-,TGTGCCAGCAGTGAACCGATAACCAGAGGGGCCCAGCATTTT,CASSEPITRGAQHF
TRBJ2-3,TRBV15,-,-,TGTGCCACCAGCAGAGACAGGCCCCCCGATACGCAGTATTTT,CATSRDRPPDTQYF
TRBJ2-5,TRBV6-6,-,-,TGTGCCAGCAGTTACTCGATTCTGCAAGAGACCCAGTACTTC,CASSYSILQETQYF
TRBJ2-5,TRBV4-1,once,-,TGCGCCAGCAGCCAAGAAACGGCGGAAAAGACCCAGTACTTC,CASSQETAEKTQYF
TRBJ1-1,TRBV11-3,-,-,TGTGCCAGCAGCTTCGACGTCAACACTGAAGCTTTCTTT,CASSFDVNTEAFF
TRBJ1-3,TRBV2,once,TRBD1,TGTGCCAGCAGACAGGGGGCGGGAAACACCATATATTTT,CASRQGAGNTIYF
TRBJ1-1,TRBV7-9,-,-,TGTGCCAGCAGCTTAGGAGAGAACACTGAAGCTTTCTTT,CASSLGENTEAFF
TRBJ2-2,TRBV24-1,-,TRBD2,TGTGCCACCAGTGATTTGGGTAGCGGGGCGACCGGGGAGCTGTTTTTT,CATSDLGSGATGELFF
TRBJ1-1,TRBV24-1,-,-,TGTGCCACCAGCATTTACAGGGAGGAGGACACTGAAGCTTTCTTT,CATSIYREEDTEAFF
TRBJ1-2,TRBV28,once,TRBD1,TGTGCCAGCAGCCCTGAACCCGGGACAGTCTATGGCTACACCTTC,CASSPEPGTVYGYTF
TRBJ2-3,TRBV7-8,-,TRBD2,TGTGCCAGCAGCCCCCCACGGGGAGCGGGAGCGCTAGATACGCAGTATTTT,CASSPPRGAGALDTQYF
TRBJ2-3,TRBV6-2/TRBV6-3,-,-,TGTGCCAGCAGTTACGGTAGCCCCACAGATACGCAGTATTTT,CASSYGSPTDTQYF
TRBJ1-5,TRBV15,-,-,TGTGCCACCAGCAGGGGCAATCAGCCCCAGCATTTT,CATSRGNQPQHF
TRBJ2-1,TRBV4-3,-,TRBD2,TGCGCCAGCAGCCAAGATGGACTAGCGGACAATGAGCAGTTCTTC,CASSQDGLADNEQFF
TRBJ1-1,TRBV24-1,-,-,TGTGCCACCAGTTCCGGGGCGGGGATGAACACTGAAGCTTTCTTT,CATSSGAGMNTEAFF
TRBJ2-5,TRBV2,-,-,TGTGCCAGCAGGGACCCACCCCAAGAGACCCAGTACTTC,CASRDPPQETQYF
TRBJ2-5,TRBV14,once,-,TGTGCCAGCAGCCAATCCGGGGGCATCGCCGGAGAGACCCAGTACTTC,CASSQSGGIAGETQYF